The text below deals with one T cell receptor beta chain. Its specificity is unknown. J gave up 5 bases and V 5 bases, and 7 bases lay outside the gene matches. The germline gives CDR1 SGHTA, CDR2 FQGNSA. The CDR3 loop spans 16 amino acids. The record originates from a study of T-cell reconstitution after alpha-beta-depleted transplantation in children. The TCRbeta library was prepared with unique molecular identifiers. TCRdb re-called the PCR reads through MiXCR, storing one row per CDR3 protein. The repertoire holds 440,000 or so distinct CDR3 sequences, with approximately 42% as singletons. Whole-study results and caveats: T cells produced anew were the main source of T-cell counts and diversity one year after transplant.

Material: PBMCs, obtained before TCRalphabeta/CD19-depleted stem cell transplant. J is TRBJ2-1 and V is TRBV7-2; 12 bases are a match to TRBD2. This receptor was taken from a girl aged 2-9 years with aplastic anemia, due to receive a stem cell transplant. The CDR3 DNA follows: TGTGCCAGCAGCAACCTAGCGGGGGGGCTCCACAATGAGCAGTTCTTC. It specifies CASSNLAGGLHNEQFF.